Presented here are 14 T cell receptor beta chains from one specimen sequenced in a study of identifying expanded T cells in peripheral blood. The table came from immunoSEQ multiplex PCR; TCRdb's copy has only in-frame clones and leaves some out. The profile shows about 82,000 clones, roughly 89% of them singletons. Source material: blood. These receptors originate from a person aged 18 to 75 in good health.

V and J are TRBV7-9 and TRBJ1-2; D is unresolved. The CDR3 totals 15 residues. CDR1 and CDR2 (germline): SEHNR, FQNEAQ (reference sequence). The V end was cut by 2 bases, the J end by 1 base, with 11 bases between. CDR3 region: CASSLSDGVNYGYTF. The CDR3 coding sequence is TGTGCCAGCAGCTTAAGTGACGGAGTTAACTATGGCTACACCTTC.

This chain uses TRBV30 with TRBJ1-6; D unresolved. Germline V gene data show CDR1 as GTSNPN and CDR2 as SVGIG (reference sequence). Trimming removed 1 base at V and 9 bases at J, with 16 bases between. CDR3 length: 15 amino acids. The CDR3, as DNA: TGTGCCTGGAGTGCAGAGTATACCTCATCTTCACCCCTCCACTTT. Its translation: CAWSAEYTSSSPLHF.

The J gene is TRBJ1-1, the V gene TRBV7-9; 8 positions match TRBD1. The CDR3 sequence is 14 residues long. The trim removed 5 bases at V and 4 bases at J, leaving 6 bases unmatched. Looked up from germline, CDR1 is SEHNR and CDR2 is FQNEAQ (reference sequence). CDR3 in amino acids: CASSLQGVGTEAFF. The CDR3 DNA reads TGTGCCAGCAGCCTACAGGGGGTCGGCACTGAAGCTTTCTTT.

This clone has a single count. The chain employs TRBV19 and TRBJ1-1; perhaps TRBD1 as D (5 bases). The CDR3 totals 15 residues. CDR1 and CDR2 (germline): LNHDA, SQIVND (reference sequence). Trimming shortened V by 7 bases and J by 0 bases, and 15 bases separated the two germline ends. The DNA for the CDR3 is TGTGCCAGTATTATTCCGGGACGTGTGAACACTGAAGCTTTCTTT. This gives the protein CASIIPGRVNTEAFF.

The rearrangement joins TRBV18 to TRBJ2-7, with TRBD2 matching 7 bases. This CDR3 is built from 14 residues. Germline assignment: CDR1 KGHSH and CDR2 LQKENI. The trim removed 6 bases at V and 2 bases at J, leaving 7 bases unmatched. CDR3 amino acids: CASSGGGGAYEQYF. The DNA of the CDR3 is TGTGCCAGCTCCGGCGGGGGAGGGGCCTACGAGCAGTACTTC. Full variable domain (remainder filled in from reference TRBV18 and TRBJ2-7): NAGVMQNPRHLVRRRGQEARLRCSPMKGHSHVYWYRQLPEEGLKFMVYLQKENIIDESGMPKERFSAEFPKEGPSILRIQQVVRGDSAAYFCASSGGGGAYEQYFGPGTRLTVT.

On this clone: Within the sample, other DNA sequences also encode this same CDR3. The CDR3 loop is CASSLQESTDTQYF. CDR3 bases: TGCGCCAGCAGCTTGCAGGAAAGCACAGATACGCAGTATTTT. The chain uses TRBV5-1 and TRBJ2-3; D uncertain. The CDR3 is made up of 14 amino acids. Germline loops: CDR1 SGHRS, CDR2 YFSETQ. V lost 1 base, J lost 0 bases, and 6 bases lay in between.

V is TRBV18 and J is TRBJ1-2; tentatively, D is TRBD1 (5 bases). CDR3 length: 16 residues. Between the trimmed V and J ends, which lost 4 bases and 2 bases, there was a span of 17 bases. CDR1 KGHSH and CDR2 LQKENI come from the germline V gene. The CDR3 reads CASSLISGEANYGYTF. The CDR3 nucleotides are TGTGCCAGCTCACTCATCTCGGGGGAGGCCAACTATGGCTACACCTTC.

This sequence joins TRBV5-4 and TRBJ1-2; no clear D gene. This CDR3 is 20 amino acids long. Germline lookup yields CDR1 SGHNT and CDR2 YYREEE (reference sequence). Trimming left V 4 bases short and J 0 bases short, with 28 bases between. Here the CDR3 reads CASSRSPKYGIITTNYGYTF. CDR3 bases: TGTGCCAGCAGCAGATCCCCAAAGTACGGCATAATAACTACTAACTATGGCTACACCTTC.

V and J are TRBV12-5 and TRBJ1-2; 10 bases line up with TRBD1. The germline CDR1 and CDR2 sequences are LGHNT and FRNRAP. The CDR3 sequence is 15 residues long. The J segment lost 4 bases and the V segment lost 3 bases, leaving 5 bases of the junction unmatched. CDR3 sequence (DNA): TGTGCTAGTGGTTTATGGGGGACAGGGGTCTATGGCTACACCTTC. The encoded protein is CASGLWGTGVYGYTF.

The V and J genes are TRBV9 and TRBJ1-2, with D perhaps matching TRBD1 (6 bases). The germline V and J ends were trimmed by 4 bases and 2 bases, with 21 bases remaining between them. The CDR3 totals 17 residues. The germline gives CDR1 SGDLS, CDR2 YYNGEE. The DNA for the CDR3 is TGTGCCAGCAGCCCAGTTAGGGGGGGCTTCCGGAACTATGGCTACACCTTC. It encodes CASSPVRGGFRNYGYTF.

The chain employs TRBV7-2 and TRBJ1-6, with a weak D call TRBD1 (5 bases). The CDR3 extends over 16 amino acids. The V gene's germline CDR1 is SGHTA and CDR2 FQGNSA. V shed 5 bases and J shed 7 bases, with 18 bases lying between them. CDR3 protein: CASSPNSAGNNSPLHF. In nucleotides, the CDR3 is TGTGCCAGCAGCCCTAATAGCGCAGGGAACAATTCACCCCTCCACTTT.

The gene calls are TRBV6-5 and TRBJ2-5; D perhaps matches TRBD2 (6 bases). The CDR3 runs to 13 residues. CDR1 and CDR2 from the germline V gene are MNHEY and SVGAGI. Trimming pared 2 bases from V and 10 bases from J, leaving 14 bases between. CDR3 protein: CASSYRSRGNQYF. The DNA of the CDR3 is TGTGCCAGCAGTTACCGGTCCCGGGGGAACCAGTACTTC.

This clone was observed a single time. V is TRBV7-4 and J is TRBJ2-7; D not resolved. The CDR3 runs to 11 residues. From germline, CDR1 is SGHVT and CDR2 SQSDAQ. V was pared by 2 bases and J by 5 bases, with 4 bases between. The CDR3 here is CASSLIHEQYF. CDR3 DNA: TGTGCCAGCAGCTTAATTCACGAGCAGTACTTC.

This clone was found once. The rearrangement links TRBV5-1 to TRBJ1-4; no firm D call. The V gene lost 6 bases and the J gene lost 8 bases, with 20 bases spanning the gap. This CDR3 contains 15 residues. CDR1 and CDR2 (germline): SGHRS, YFSETQ. CDR3 loop: CASNQGPGVDEKLFF. The CDR3, as DNA: TGCGCCAGCAACCAAGGTCCCGGGGTGGACGAAAAACTGTTTTTT. Filled out from reference TRBV5-1 and TRBJ1-4, the complete variable domain reads KAGVTQTPRYLIKTRGQQVTLSCSPISGHRSVSWYQQTPGQGLQFLFEYFSETQRNKGNFPGRFSGRQFSNSRSEMNVSTLELGDSALYLCASNQGPGVDEKLFFGSGTQLSVL.